These 20 T cell receptor beta chains originate from one sample sequenced in a study of blood T cells in healthy people across ages. The use of a sample-barcoded 5' primer and a J-beta primer mix characterized a second PCR of about 7 to 12 cycles. TCRdb fed the 5' RACE reads into MiXCR, producing one record per CDR3 protein. This sample carries around 1,700,000 distinct CDR3 sequences, under 30% of them seen once, and the ten largest clones take roughly 8%. The sequenced sample was blood. The receptors derive from a woman between 25 and 40 years old in good health.

This clonotype was counted at least ten times. The CDR3, as DNA: TGCAGCGTCGTAGCTCAGCCCTCAAATGAGCAGTTCTTC. This gives the protein CSVVAQPSNEQFF. The chain employs TRBV29-1 and TRBJ2-1, with D uncertain. Trimming took 6 bases from V and 7 from J, leaving 16 bases between them. The CDR3 runs 13 residues. The V gene's germline CDR1 is SQVTM and CDR2 ANQGSEA.

V is TRBV12-3 or TRBV12-4 and J is TRBJ2-6; D perhaps matches TRBD2 (5 bases). The CDR3 runs 13 residues. The V end was cut by 8 bases, the J end by 4 bases, with 9 bases between. The CDR3 DNA is TGTGCCAGCGGACTTGGGGGGGCCAACGTCCTGACTTTC. This gives the protein CASGLGGANVLTF.

This clonotype was picked up a small number of times. This chain uses TRBV6-1 with TRBJ2-1; the D is unclear. The germline gives CDR1 MNHNS, CDR2 SASEGT. The CDR3 has 17 amino acids. Trimming pared 8 bases from V and 1 base from J, leaving 21 bases between. The CDR3 is CASGKPPQETSYNEQFF. The CDR3, as DNA: TGTGCCAGCGGAAAACCACCGCAGGAGACATCCTACAATGAGCAGTTCTTC.

This clonotype was seen only a few times. The chain uses TRBV18 and TRBJ2-1; D may correspond to TRBD1 or TRBD2 (5 bases each). Germline V CDR1 and CDR2: KGHSH, LQKENI. This CDR3 has 13 amino acids. Trimming cost V 5 bases and J 7 bases, with 12 bases left between them. CDR3 sequence reads: CASSLRDPNEQFF. Written as DNA, the CDR3 is TGTGCCAGCTCATTAAGGGACCCAAATGAGCAGTTCTTC.

The rearrangement links TRBV25-1 to TRBJ1-5; 8 bases line up with TRBD1. J gave up 7 bases and V 1 base, and 3 bases lay outside the gene matches. Germline lookup yields CDR1 MGHDK and CDR2 SYGVNS. The CDR3 is 14 amino acids. The CDR3 loop reads CASSESGGGQPQHF. In DNA, the CDR3 is TGTGCCAGCAGTGAATCAGGGGGCGGGCAGCCCCAGCATTTT.

The chain carries TRBV28 and TRBJ2-3; D may be TRBD1 (5 bases). The V end lost 8 bases, the J end lost 5 bases, and 17 bases lay between the germline ends. This CDR3 region has 14 residues. The germline V gene has CDR1 MDHEN and CDR2 SYDVKM. The CDR3 nucleotides read TGTGCCAGCGGGCAGGCCACCCAGGGAGATACGCAGTATTTT. As protein: CASGQATQGDTQYF.

V usage is TRBV20-1 and J usage is TRBJ1-1, with no clear D. The germline V gene has CDR1 DFQATT and CDR2 SNEGSKA (reference sequence). This CDR3 has 14 amino acids. Trimming removed 3 bases at V and 2 bases at J, with 13 bases between. This CDR3 reads CSARNPPLNTEAFF. In DNA, the CDR3 is TGCAGTGCTAGGAACCCCCCTCTAAACACTGAAGCTTTCTTT.

This clonotype came up a few times. The J gene is TRBJ2-7, the V gene TRBV12-3 or TRBV12-4, with TRBD1 matching over 10 bases. The length of the CDR3 is 14 residues. Losses at the gene ends were 7 bases for V and 4 bases for J; bases not matched to a gene: 7. CDR3 DNA: TGTGCCAGCATTGATCCGGGACAGGGGTACGAGCAGTACTTC. It yields the protein CASIDPGQGYEQYF.

The rearrangement joins TRBV9 to TRBJ2-7; 8 bases agree with TRBD2. V dropped 4 bases and J dropped 1; count of bases not matched to a gene: 7. The CDR3 has 15 residues. Germline V gene data show CDR1 as SGDLS and CDR2 as YYNGEE. The CDR3 sequence: CASSPGLGGSYEQYF. CDR3 in DNA: TGTGCCAGCAGCCCGGGACTAGGGGGGTCCTACGAGCAGTACTTC.

This clonotype came up a few times. This chain uses TRBV7-9 with TRBJ2-5; 8 nucleotides line up with TRBD2. V lost 3 bases to trimming and J lost 0 bases; unmatched junction nucleotides: 3. Germline values: CDR1 SEHNR, CDR2 FQNEAQ (reference sequence). CDR3 length equals 15 residues. The chain's CDR3 is CASSFRGGNQETQYF. In nucleotides, the CDR3 is TGTGCCAGCAGCTTCCGGGGGGGGAACCAAGAGACCCAGTACTTC.

This clonotype was observed a handful of times. The rearrangement joins TRBV5-5 to TRBJ2-4, with D perhaps matching TRBD2 (6 bases). Germline lookup yields CDR1 SGHKS and CDR2 YYEKEE (reference sequence). The CDR3 length is 16 residues. The V end was cut by 1 base, the J end by 5 bases, with 16 bases between. Here the CDR3 DNA reads TGTGCCAGCAGCTTGCGGGCGGGATGGGGACAAAACATTCAGTACTTC. Translation gives CASSLRAGWGQNIQYF.

The rearrangement links TRBV5-1 to TRBJ2-1; a possible D gene is TRBD2 (6 bases). Trimming shortened V by 0 bases and J by 8 bases, and 15 bases separated the two germline ends. The CDR3 is made up of 15 amino acids. Germline values: CDR1 SGHRS, CDR2 YFSETQ. CDR3 sequence (DNA): TGCGCCAGCAGCTTGGAACCCGGGGGACGGGATGAGCAGTTCTTC. As protein: CASSLEPGGRDEQFF.

This clonotype was seen a single time. The chain combines TRBV11-2 with TRBJ2-1, with D perhaps assigned TRBD1 or TRBD2 (5 bases each). This CDR3 contains 19 residues. Trimming pared 1 base from V and 9 bases from J, leaving 28 bases between. The germline gives CDR1 SGHAT, CDR2 FQNNGV. As DNA, the CDR3 is TGTGCCAGCAGCTTAGCCGGATGGTTCCGGGACGGGAACCCTCGTGAGCAGTTCTTC. Translation: CASSLAGWFRDGNPREQFF.

The rearrangement links TRBV7-9 to TRBJ1-1; 7 bases agree with TRBD1. Germline CDR1 SEHNR, CDR2 FQNEAQ (reference sequence). CDR3 size: 15 residues. With V trimmed by 6 bases and J by 5 bases, 12 bases remained unmatched. The CDR3 DNA sequence: TGTGCCAGCAGGACAAACACAGGGGTGGGGACTGAAGCTTTCTTT. Its translation: CASRTNTGVGTEAFF.

In its sample, this clonotype was seen a few times. The chain uses TRBV6-6 and TRBJ1-2, with 10 bases identical to TRBD1. The CDR3 consists of 14 residues. After removal of 7 bases from V and 2 bases from J, the junction contained 4 bases not matched to a gene. The germline V gene has CDR1 MNHNY and CDR2 SVGAGI (reference sequence). CDR3 sequence reads: CASNPGQGNYGYTF. As DNA, the CDR3 is TGTGCCAGCAATCCGGGACAGGGGAACTATGGCTACACCTTC.

This clonotype appeared a few times. This chain joins TRBV7-9 and TRBJ2-5, with 8 nucleotides matching TRBD2. V was pared by 3 bases and J by 0 bases, with 6 bases of the junction left unmatched. Germline-derived CDR1 and CDR2 are SEHNR and FQNEAQ (reference sequence). The CDR3 consists of 16 residues. CDR3 in DNA: TGTGCCAGCAGCTTGTCCGGCGGGGGGTACCAAGAGACCCAGTACTTC. This translates into CASSLSGGGYQETQYF.

Many counts were recorded for this clonotype. This chain uses TRBV7-3 with TRBJ2-5; D unresolved. V was cut by 0 bases and J by 3 bases, with 8 bases left in between. This CDR3 has 14 residues. Germline V lookup: CDR1 SGHTA, CDR2 FQGTGA. The DNA for the CDR3 is TGTGCCAGCAGCTTAACGGCTAGAGAAGAGACCCAGTACTTC. This translates into CASSLTAREETQYF.

With regard to this clonotype: At one boundary the junction diverges from the germline segment, which might be a read error. The chain links TRBV29-1 to TRBJ2-1; TRBD2 matches 11 bases. CDR1 and CDR2 (germline): SQVTM, ANQGSEA. The CDR3 runs to 15 residues. In DNA, the CDR3 is TGCAACGTTGAAATCACTAGCGGGGGACCCCGTGGGCAGTTCTTC. Protein sequence: CNVEITSGGPRGQFF.

V gene TRBV7-6 combines with J gene TRBJ2-4; maybe TRBD1 (6 bases). Germline lookup yields CDR1 SGHVS and CDR2 FNYEAQ. This CDR3 contains 16 residues. V lost 1 base to trimming and J lost 13 bases, with 23 bases between them. The CDR3 protein is CASSLDRVSAYNEQYF. The CDR3 bases are TGTGCCAGCAGCTTAGACAGGGTATCTGCCTACAATGAGCAGTACTTC.

Comment on this clonotype: At one end, the junction sequence differs from germline, possibly due to a read error. The chain couples TRBV7-2 to TRBJ2-7; no firm D call. The J call may be incorrect, as the DNA end agrees better with TRBJ2-5. Looked up from germline, CDR1 is SGHTA and CDR2 is FQGNSA. CDR3 length: 15 residues. CDR3 amino acids: CASGLSSDVRETQYF. In nucleotides, the CDR3 is TGTGCCAGCGGCTTATCGAGTGACGTTCGGGAGACCCAGTACTTC.